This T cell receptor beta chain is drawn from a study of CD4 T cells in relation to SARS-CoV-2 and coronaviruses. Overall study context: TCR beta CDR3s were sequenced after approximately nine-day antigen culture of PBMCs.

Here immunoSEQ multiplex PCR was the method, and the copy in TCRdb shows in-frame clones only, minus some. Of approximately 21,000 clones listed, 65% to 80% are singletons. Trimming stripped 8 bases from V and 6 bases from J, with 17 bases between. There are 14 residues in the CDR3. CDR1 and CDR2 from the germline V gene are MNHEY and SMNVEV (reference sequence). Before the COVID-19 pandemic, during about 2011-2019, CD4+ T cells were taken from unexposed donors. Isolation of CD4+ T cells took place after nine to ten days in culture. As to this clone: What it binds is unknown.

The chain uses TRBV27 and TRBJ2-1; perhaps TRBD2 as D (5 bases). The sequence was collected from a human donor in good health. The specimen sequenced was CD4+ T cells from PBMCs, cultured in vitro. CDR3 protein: CASLGLNWGNEQFF. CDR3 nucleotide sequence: TGTGCCAGCCTCGGACTTAACTGGGGCAATGAGCAGTTCTTC.